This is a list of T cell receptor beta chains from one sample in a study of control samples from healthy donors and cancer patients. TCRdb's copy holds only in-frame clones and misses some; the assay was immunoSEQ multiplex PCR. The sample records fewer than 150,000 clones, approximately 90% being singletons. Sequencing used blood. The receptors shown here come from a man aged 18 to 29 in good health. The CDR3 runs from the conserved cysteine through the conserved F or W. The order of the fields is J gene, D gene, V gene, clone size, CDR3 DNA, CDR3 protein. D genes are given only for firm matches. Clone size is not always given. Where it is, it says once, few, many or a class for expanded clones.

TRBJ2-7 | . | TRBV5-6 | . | TGTGCCAGCAGCCCCATGGGCCGCTACGAGCAGTACTTC | CASSPMGRYEQYF
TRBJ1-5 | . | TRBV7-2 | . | TGTGCCAGCAGCTTAGTACAGCAAAGTCAGCCCCAGCATTTT | CASSLVQQSQPQHF
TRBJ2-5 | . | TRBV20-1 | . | TGCAGTGCTAGGAGCCAAGAGACCCAGTACTTC | CSARSQETQYF
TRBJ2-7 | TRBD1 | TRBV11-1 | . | TGTGCCAGCAGCTTAGCTGACAGGGATCATTACGAGCAGTACTTC | CASSLADRDHYEQYF
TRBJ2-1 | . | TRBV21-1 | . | TGTGCCAGCACCCCAGCGACCCAGCGGGAGGGCCTCAGCTCCTACAATGAGCAGTTCTTC | CASTPATQREGLSSYNEQFF
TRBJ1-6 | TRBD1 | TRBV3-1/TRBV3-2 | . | TGTGCCAGCAGCCAAGCCGGACAGGTTTATAATTCACCCCTCCACTTT | CASSQAGQVYNSPLHF
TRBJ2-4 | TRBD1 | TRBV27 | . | TGTGCCAGCGGAACCTTCACCGGGACAGGGGTTGAGGCCAAAAACATTCAGTACTTC | CASGTFTGTGVEAKNIQYF
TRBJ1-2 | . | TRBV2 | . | TGTGCCAGCAGTGAAGACACCGCGCCGGGTGGCTACACCTTC | CASSEDTAPGGYTF
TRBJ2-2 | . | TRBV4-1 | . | TGCGCCAGCAGCCAGAAGCCGGTCCAGAACCCCACCGGGGAGCTGTTTTTT | CASSQKPVQNPTGELFF
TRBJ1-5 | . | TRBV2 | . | TGTGCCAGCCATGACACCAGCAATCAGCCCCAGCATTTT | CASHDTSNQPQHF
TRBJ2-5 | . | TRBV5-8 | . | TGTGCCAGCAGCGTTACAGGGGGGGTTTGGTACTTC | CASSVTGGVWYF
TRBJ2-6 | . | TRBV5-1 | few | TGCGCCAGCAGCTTGGGCACTAGCTCTGGGGCCAACGTCCTGACTTTC | CASSLGTSSGANVLTF
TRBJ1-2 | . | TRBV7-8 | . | TGTGCCAGCAGCCTGGCGGCAGGGGCGGTCTATGGCTACACCTTC | CASSLAAGAVYGYTF
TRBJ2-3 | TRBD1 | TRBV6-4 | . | TGTGCCAGCAGTGGGACAGGGGGCACAGATACGCAGTATTTT | CASSGTGGTDTQYF
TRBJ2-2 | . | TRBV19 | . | TGTGCCAGTGGATTCACCGGGGAGCTGTTTTTT | CASGFTGELFF
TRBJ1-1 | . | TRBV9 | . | TGTGCCAGCAGCGTAGAAGGTGGGGGGACTGAAGCTTTCTTT | CASSVEGGGTEAFF
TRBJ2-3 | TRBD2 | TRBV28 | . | TGTGCCAGCAGTGGACCCTCACTAGCGGGGGGGCTTGATACGCAGTATTTT | CASSGPSLAGGLDTQYF
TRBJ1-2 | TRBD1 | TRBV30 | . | TGTGCCTGGAGTGTTGGGGACAGGGCCCGGGGCTACACCTTC | CAWSVGDRARGYTF
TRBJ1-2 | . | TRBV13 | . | TGTGCCAGCAGCTTCGTGGGGCTCGATGGCTACACCTTC | CASSFVGLDGYTF
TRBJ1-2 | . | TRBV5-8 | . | TGTGCCAGCAGCTTGGTTCAGGCGTACAATAATGGCTACACCTTC | CASSLVQAYNNGYTF
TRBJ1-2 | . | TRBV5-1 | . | TGCGCCAGCAGTTTTGGTCCTAACTATGGCTACACCTTC | CASSFGPNYGYTF
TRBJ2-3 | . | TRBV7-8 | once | TGTGCCAGCAGCTGGGGACCGAGACATACCACCACAGATACGCAGTATTTT | CASSWGPRHTTTDTQYF
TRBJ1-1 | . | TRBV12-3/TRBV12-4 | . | TGTGCCAGCAGTTTGGACATAACGGGTGAAGCTTTCTTT | CASSLDITGEAFF
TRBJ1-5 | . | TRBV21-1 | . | TGTGCCAGCAGCAGAAAATCCACAGGTTCCAATCAGCCCCAGCATTTT | CASSRKSTGSNQPQHF
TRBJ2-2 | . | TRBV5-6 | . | TGTGCCAGCAGCTGGGGACTGTTCACCGGGGAGCTGTTTTTT | CASSWGLFTGELFF
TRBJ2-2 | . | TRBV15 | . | TGTGCCACCAGCAGAGATCGGGCCGGGGAGCTGTTTTTT | CATSRDRAGELFF
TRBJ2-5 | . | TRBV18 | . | TGTGCCAGCTCACCAGGGAAGGAGACCCAGTACTTC | CASSPGKETQYF
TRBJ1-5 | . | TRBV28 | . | TGTGCCAGCAGTTTTCCTGGGGATCAGCCCCAGCATTTT | CASSFPGDQPQHF
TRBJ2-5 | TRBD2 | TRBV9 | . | TGTGCCAGCAGCGCCCGCGCTAGCGGGGGTTTTCAAGAGACCCAGTACTTC | CASSARASGGFQETQYF
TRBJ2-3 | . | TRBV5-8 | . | TGTGCCAGCAGCTTGGGGCTTATCGTTGATACGCAGTATTTT | CASSLGLIVDTQYF
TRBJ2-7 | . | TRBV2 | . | TGTGCCAGCAGTGAGAACGAGCAGTACTTC | CASSENEQYF
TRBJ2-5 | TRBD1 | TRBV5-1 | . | TGCGCCAGCAGCCTAACAGGGGGTGGGGAGACCCAGTACTTC | CASSLTGGGETQYF
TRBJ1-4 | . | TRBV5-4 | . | TGTGCCAGCAGCACGGCGGGGCGGGCAGCTGAAAAACTGTTTTTT | CASSTAGRAAEKLFF
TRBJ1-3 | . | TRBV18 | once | TGTGCCAGCTCACCATCGTCCCGGACGGATGGAAACACCATATATTTT | CASSPSSRTDGNTIYF
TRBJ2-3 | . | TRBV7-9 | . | TGTGCCAGCAGCTCTACAGATACGCAGTATTTT | CASSSTDTQYF
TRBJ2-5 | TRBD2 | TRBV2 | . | TGTGCCAGCAGCAGTAGCGGGGGAATTCAAGAGACCCAGTACTTC | CASSSSGGIQETQYF
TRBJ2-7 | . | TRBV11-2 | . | TGTGCCAGCAGCCCCCCGGGGGTGAGGAACTACGAGCAGTACTTC | CASSPPGVRNYEQYF
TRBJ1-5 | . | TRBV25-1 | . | TGTGCCAGCAGTGAGGGGGGGCTTGGAGGCAATCAGCCCCAGCATTTT | CASSEGGLGGNQPQHF
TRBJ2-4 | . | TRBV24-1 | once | TGTGCCACCAGTGATTCGGACGGAGCCAAAAACATTCAGTACTTC | CATSDSDGAKNIQYF
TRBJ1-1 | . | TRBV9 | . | TGTGCCAGCAGCGTAGGGGGCGCTCATAGGACTGAAGCTTTCTTT | CASSVGGAHRTEAFF
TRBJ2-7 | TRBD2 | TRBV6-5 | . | TGTGCCAGCAGCAAAGAGCGGGGGGACACCTACGAGCAGTACTTC | CASSKERGDTYEQYF
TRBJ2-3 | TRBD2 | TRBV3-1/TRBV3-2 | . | TGTGCCAGCGAGAGCGGGAGGTGGAGCGATACGCAGTATTTT | CASESGRWSDTQYF
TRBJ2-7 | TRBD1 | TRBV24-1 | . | TGTGCCACCAGTCCGACAGGGTCCTACGAGCAGTACTTC | CATSPTGSYEQYF
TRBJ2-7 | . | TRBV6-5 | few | TGTGCCAGCACCAGCGCGGACAGAGACGAGCAGTACTTC | CASTSADRDEQYF
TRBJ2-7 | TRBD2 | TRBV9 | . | TGTGCCAGCAGCGCGAGCGGGGGCTCGGCCGAGCAGTACTTC | CASSASGGSAEQYF
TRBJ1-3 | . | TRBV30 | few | TGTGCCTGGAGTGTACGAGGAAACACCATATATTTT | CAWSVRGNTIYF
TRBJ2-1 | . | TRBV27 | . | TGTGCCAGCAGTTCCGGGACCAGGGTCGGAGAGCAGTTCTTC | CASSSGTRVGEQFF
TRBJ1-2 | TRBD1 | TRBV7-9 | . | TGTGCCAGCAGCTTAGTAACAGGGGGCGTTAACTATGGCTACACCTTC | CASSLVTGGVNYGYTF
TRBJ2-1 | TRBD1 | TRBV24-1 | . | TGTGCCACCAGTGTTACAGGACAGGGGAAGGACAATGAGCAGTTCTTC | CATSVTGQGKDNEQFF
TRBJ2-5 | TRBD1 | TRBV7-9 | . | TGTGCCAGCAGCTCGGGACAGGGGGTAGAGACCCAGTACTTC | CASSSGQGVETQYF